This T cell receptor (beta chain) was retrieved from a study of shared clonotypes between healthy human individuals (dated by TCRdb to 2018 to 2020). Background on the whole study: A few men and a couple of women, aged 18 to 49 years, made up the cohort. For each donor, CD4 naive and CD4 memory were each given three plates, CD8 naive was given two plates, and CD8 memory was given one plate. Blood TCR repertoires of about five healthy adults were deeply sequenced to estimate repertoire size and the extent of clonotype sharing between individuals. Different laboratories and diverse techniques were used to prepare libraries and sequence TCR repertoires, to increase sequencing depth and limit assay-specific biases. Each donor's leukapheresis produced roughly between roughly 0.85 and 10 billion PBMCs. Paper-wide results and their limitations: Estimated clonotype richness was generally larger for naive than for memory subsets. Because the study included a small number of donors, the genetic and exposure-history diversity represented was limited. Clonotypes shared by all four sorted-subset donors showed higher generation probabilities than non-shared clonotypes. Sampling was limited to blood, and TCR repertoires in tissue likely differ from TCR repertoires in blood. Rarefaction of sorted-subset datasets indicated incomplete sequencing despite the large sequencing depth. Based on pairwise subsampling, the degree of clonotype sharing among donors was expected to be affected by sequencing depth. Sharing across a few donors was observed for around 5% of naive CD4, under 4% of naive CD8, about 2.3% of memory CD4, and approximately 0.41% of memory CD8 clonotypes.

Comment on this clone: Its antigen remains unidentified. No much larger clonotype is one base removed from it; base qualities were not supplied.

Using the deep immunoSEQ assay, TCR CDR3 regions were amplified from genomic DNA by multiplex PCR. Genomic DNA extracted from each cell subset was distributed evenly over all wells of several immunoSEQ 96-well plates, and each plate served as one replicate. For sorted subsets, 150 to 200 ng genomic DNA, equal to about 30,000 T cell genomes, was loaded into each replicate PCR. Purified libraries were measured with a Qubit 3.0 fluorometer, size-checked on a Bioanalyzer 2100, and measured again with the KAPA Library Quantification kit. A separate single-read 150-cycle Illumina NextSeq 550 flow cell was used to sequence each immunoSEQ 96-well plate. The paper's processing steps were these. Because the immunoSEQ output held only junctional sequences and lacked quality scores, the filtering could not match the filtering applied to full-length reads. To assign V/J genes and CDR3, sequences were annotated using PyIR, a Python wrapper for IgBLAST v1.9, with IMGT germline references. Reads were removed for weak V/J assignments (E-value above 1e-6), missing CDR3, stop codons, out-of-frame junctions, or ambiguous translated residues. V3J clonotypes were defined as sequences sharing the same inferred V gene, J gene, and CDR3 amino acid sequence. The percentage overlap between two repertoires was calculated by dividing the number of shared unique clonotypes by the size of the smaller repertoire. Three approaches were used to assess repertoire richness: RTK rarefaction, the Chao1 estimator, and Recon v2.1 estimates of unobserved clonotypes. Generation probabilities for all TCRbeta clonotypes obtained by the gDNA method from several donors were computed using OLGA. TCRdb's version of the immuneACCESS table is confined to in-frame rearrangements and falls short of the full clone set. An unresolved V gene accounts for under half of the shortfall where checked; the remainder is of unknown origin. The DNA was the basis for D and trimming; V, J and clone size are from that table. The sample has around 1.9 million clones on record, roughly 91% of them singletons. About 1.5% of the sample belongs to the ten largest clones.

For the CD8 naive samples, CD45RO-negative cells were positively selected for CCR7, yielding a CD45RA+CCR7+ population from which TemRA cells were excluded. The donors were healthy, HIV-negative adults with no recently reported acute infections or vaccinations. Every donor was a Caucasian adult residing in Nashville, Tennessee, USA. After blood collection by leukapheresis, PBMCs were isolated using Ficoll-Histopaque density gradient centrifugation and then cryopreserved in the vapor phase of liquid nitrogen. Purity and quantity of every magnetically sorted T cell population were checked by analytical flow cytometry. Genomic DNA was isolated from each sorted fraction and quantified by UV absorbance on a Nanodrop 2000c. Sequencing input: naive CD8+ T cells from PBMCs. The cell subset or site label on this specimen signifies: CD45RA+CCR7+. The origin of this receptor is a man aged 18 to 30 in good health. Some clones in this sample may be carry-over from other donors' samples.

The nucleotide sequence is given as TGTGCCAGCAGTCCAGGGAACCCGGACTTCGGGCAGTACTTC. Translated, this is CASSPGNPDFGQYF. The chain is encoded by TRBV27 joined to TRBJ2-7; the D call is possibly TRBD1 or TRBD2, each sharing 5 bases. The CDR3 spans 14 residues, from the cysteine through the phenylalanine. Only the CDR3 part of the read is kept: 42 bases, read in frame from the first base. V and J are truncated by 5 bases and 9 bases respectively, leaving an intervening sequence of 20 bases. The CDR1 and CDR2 encoded by the germline V gene (reference sequence) are MNHEY and SMNVEV.